The entry below gives a single TCR beta chain sequence along with its context. The antigen is undetermined. The data were obtained in a study of blood T cells in healthy people across ages. General study points: Long-lived donors had more naive CD4+ cells and higher diversity than aged donors.

This CDR3 is built from 12 residues. A second PCR of roughly 6 to 12 cycles used a sample-barcoded 5' primer and a J-beta primer mix. TCRdb re-analysed the 5' RACE reads in MiXCR, keeping a single row per CDR3 protein. The profile shows around 1.5 million distinct CDR3 sequences, about 35% of them singletons. The chain is built from TRBV21-1 and TRBJ2-7. TRBV21-1 is described as a pseudogene. Source material: blood. The origin of this receptor is a woman aged 25 to 39 in good health. CDR3: CASSIRRYEQYF. As DNA, the CDR3 is TGTGCCAGCAGCATCAGGCGCTACGAGCAGTACTTC.